This record covers a single T cell receptor beta chain. Under the authors' procedure: By means of reference gene primer amplification, nucleated cell counts were estimated. Some clones are missing from TCRdb's copy, which holds only in-frame ones; the method was immunoSEQ multiplex PCR. V, J and clone size are those of that table, while D and trimming were read from the DNA. The sample has about 95,000 clones, roughly 90% seen once; the top ten hold approximately 2.6%. CDR1 and CDR2 from the germline V gene are SEHNR and FQNEAQ (reference sequence). This CDR3 comprises 14 residues. Trimming stripped 0 bases from V and 2 bases from J, with 7 bases between. These data originate in a study of blood T cell repertoires in COVID-19. About the study: Sites in the United States, Italy and Spain provided acute and convalescent COVID-19 samples. T cells, B-cell-depleted T cells, or PBMCs supplied cDNA or gDNA.

The chain has TRBV7-9 and TRBJ1-1, with no clear D. The receptor's source is a man aged 50-59 years with COVID-19, enrolled during active disease. Sequences were obtained from peripheral blood. This chain's CDR3 is CASSLAALNTEAFF. The DNA of the CDR3 is TGTGCCAGCAGCTTAGCTGCACTTAACACTGAAGCTTTCTTT. Based on the CDR3 plus reference TRBV7-9 and TRBJ1-1, the full variable domain is DTGVSQNPRHKITKRGQNVTFRCDPISEHNRLYWYRQTLGQGPEFLTYFQNEAQLEKSRLLSDRFSAERPKGSFSTLEIQRTEQGDSAMYLCASSLAALNTEAFFGQGTRLTVV.